Below are 20 T cell receptor beta chains sequenced from a single sample in a study of blood T cell repertoires in COVID-19. Measured with immunoSEQ multiplex PCR; TCRdb has only the in-frame clones, and not every one. Of 300,000 to 450,000 clones detected, more than 75% appear once; the ten largest clones hold around 1.9%. Sequencing was carried out using PBMCs or T cells enriched from blood (not recorded which). These receptors came from a middle-aged man in a cohort exposed to, infected with or recovered from COVID-19 (not recorded which).

This clone occurred once. The V gene is TRBV7-9, the J gene TRBJ2-5, with a possible D match to TRBD2 (6 bases). The CDR3 totals 14 residues. Germline V gene lookup returns CDR1 SEHNR and CDR2 FQNEAQ (reference sequence). V lost 3 bases to trimming and J lost 3 bases, with 11 bases between them. This CDR3 is CASSLRGGEETQYF. As DNA, the CDR3 is TGTGCCAGCAGCTTGCGGGGTGGGGAAGAGACCCAGTACTTC.

The gene calls are TRBV6-1 and TRBJ1-4; 8 bases match TRBD1. With 2 bases clipped from V and 5 bases from J, the junction kept 10 bases outside the gene matches. This CDR3 is 17 amino acids long. CDR1 and CDR2 (germline): MNHNS, SASEGT. CDR3 amino acids: CASSESGTGASNEKLFF. The CDR3, as DNA: TGTGCCAGCAGTGAATCCGGGACAGGTGCTTCCAATGAAAAACTGTTTTTT.

The chain uses TRBV5-6 and TRBJ1-6; D might be TRBD1 (6 bases). Germline V gives CDR1 SGHDT, CDR2 YYEEEE. The CDR3 has 14 residues. V was clipped by 0 bases and J by 7 bases, with 8 bases between them. The CDR3 spells CASSLGGGNSPLHF. CDR3 coding DNA: TGTGCCAGCAGCTTGGGAGGGGGAAATTCACCCCTCCACTTT.

The chain links TRBV28 to TRBJ2-3, with 8 bases matching TRBD2. CDR3 length: 16 amino acids. Trimming at V came to 2 bases and at J to 5 bases, leaving 9 bases not matched to a gene. Germline V gives CDR1 MDHEN, CDR2 SYDVKM. The CDR3, as DNA: TGTGCCAGCAGTTTAGCAGAAGCGGGAGTGAAAGATACGCAGTATTTT. Protein product: CASSLAEAGVKDTQYF.

The chain uses TRBV27 and TRBJ1-1; D gene uncertain. The germline gives CDR1 MNHEY, CDR2 SMNVEV (reference sequence). Trimming took off 4 bases at V and 0 bases at J, with 12 bases between the two ends. This CDR3 comprises 15 residues. This CDR3 is CASSSLMQMNTEAFF. In DNA, the CDR3 is TGTGCCAGCAGTTCCCTTATGCAGATGAACACTGAAGCTTTCTTT.

This chain joins TRBV3-1 (or the pseudogene TRBV3-2) and TRBJ1-1; 9 bases line up with TRBD1. The CDR3 runs 16 residues. Germline CDR1 reads LGHDT; CDR2 reads YNNKEL (reference sequence). With 0 bases clipped from V and 6 bases from J, the junction kept 8 bases outside the gene matches. CDR3 DNA: TGTGCCAGCAGCCAAGACGGGACAGGGATGGGGCCTGAAGCTTTCTTT. Translation gives CASSQDGTGMGPEAFF.

The CDR3 DNA reads as TGTGCCAGCAGCCTTACACATAAGAACGACGAGCAGTACTTC. This translates into CASSLTHKNDEQYF. The chain joins TRBV7-6 to TRBJ2-7; D is uncertain. V was cut by 5 bases and J by 5 bases, with 16 bases left in between. Germline assignment: CDR1 SGHVS and CDR2 FNYEAQ. The CDR3 has 14 amino acids.

The chain carries TRBV28 and TRBJ2-7; 9 nucleotides agree with TRBD2. Germline V gene data show CDR1 as MDHEN and CDR2 as SYDVKM. V shed 2 bases and J 3 bases; nucleotides not matched to a gene: 11. The CDR3 length is 17 residues. The CDR3 DNA sequence: TGTGCCAGCAGTTTAAGGGGTGGCGGGAGGGGAAACTACGAGCAGTACTTC. Encoded protein: CASSLRGGGRGNYEQYF.

This clone has just one count. The chain recombines TRBV11-3 with TRBJ2-1; 7 nucleotides align to TRBD2. The CDR3 contains 13 residues. CDR1 and CDR2 from the germline V gene are SGHNT and YENEEA. V dropped 5 bases and J dropped 12; count of bases not matched to a gene: 10. Here the CDR3 DNA reads TGTGCCAGCAGCCTCGCGGGGGTGTCGGTGCAGTTCTTC. It is translated as CASSLAGVSVQFF. Supplemented by reference TRBV11-3 and TRBJ2-1, the full variable domain reads EAGVVQSPRYKIIEKKQPVAFWCNPISGHNTLYWYLQNLGQGPELLIRYENEEAVDDSQLPKDRFSAERLKGVDSTLKIQPAELGDSAVYLCASSLAGVSVQFFGPGTRLTVL.

The J gene is TRBJ1-5, the V gene TRBV7-2; D remains unclear. The CDR3 extends over 15 amino acids. V was pared by 1 base and J by 3 bases, with 10 bases between. Germline CDR1 and CDR2: SGHTA and FQGNSA. DNA for the CDR3: TGTGCCAGCAGCTTAGTTTCTCAGTCCAATCAGCCCCAGCATTTT. Its translation is CASSLVSQSNQPQHF.

The chain links TRBV11-2 to TRBJ2-1; TRBD2 matches at 11 bases. The CDR3 is made up of 16 amino acids. V dropped 4 bases and J dropped 4; count of bases not matched to a gene: 6. Germline V gene lookup returns CDR1 SGHAT and CDR2 FQNNGV. The DNA of the CDR3 is TGTGCCAGCAGCTCGACCGGGACTAGCGGTTACAATGAGCAGTTCTTC. The encoded protein is CASSSTGTSGYNEQFF.

The chain joins TRBV6-1 to TRBJ2-7, with 8 positions matching TRBD1. The CDR3 is 17 residues long. With V trimmed by 2 bases and J by 1 base, 10 bases remained unmatched. Germline V CDR1 and CDR2: MNHNS, SASEGT. The CDR3 sequence: CASSEIGAGGTSYEQYF. The CDR3 DNA follows: TGTGCCAGCAGTGAAATTGGGGCAGGGGGCACGTCCTACGAGCAGTACTTC.

J is TRBJ2-7 and V is TRBV6-5; possibly TRBD1 for D (6 bases). Germline assignment: CDR1 MNHEY and CDR2 SVGAGI. Trimming removed 8 bases from V and 3 bases from J, with 14 bases in between. The CDR3 totals 13 residues. CDR3 sequence reads: CASDLQGYYEQYF. CDR3 coding DNA: TGTGCCAGCGACTTACAGGGTTACTACGAGCAGTACTTC.

This chain connects TRBV4-1 to TRBJ1-5; no clear D gene. CDR3 length equals 15 residues. V lost 1 base to trimming and J lost 3 bases, with 10 bases between them. Germline V CDR1 and CDR2: MGHRA, YSYEKL. The CDR3 loop reads CASSQGGLDNQPQHF. CDR3 in DNA: TGCGCCAGCAGCCAAGGTGGGCTGGACAATCAGCCCCAGCATTTT.

This clone has a handful of counts. The chain joins TRBV30 to TRBJ1-3; a possible D gene is TRBD1 (5 bases). CDR3 length: 15 residues. The germline V gene has CDR1 GTSNPN and CDR2 SVGIG (reference sequence). The ends were cut back, 2 bases at V and 8 bases at J, with 19 bases in the middle. CDR3 loop: CAWSPYLGTPDTIYF. CDR3 in DNA: TGTGCCTGGAGTCCTTACCTCGGGACTCCAGACACCATATATTTT.

This chain joins TRBV3-1 (or the pseudogene TRBV3-2) and TRBJ1-2, with D possibly matching TRBD1 (5 bases). The V end lost 3 bases, the J end lost 2 bases, and 10 bases lay between the germline ends. The CDR3 spans 14 residues. Germline CDR1 is LGHDT and CDR2 is YNNKEL (reference sequence). The CDR3 sequence: CASSHGHINYGYTF. The CDR3 DNA reads as TGTGCCAGCAGCCATGGACACATAAACTATGGCTACACCTTC.

This clone showed up just once. The chain carries TRBV10-2 and TRBJ1-5; D unresolved. The CDR3 totals 15 residues. Trimming cost V 2 bases and J 0 bases, with 8 bases left between them. Germline CDR1 and CDR2: WSHSY and SAAADI. The CDR3 loop is CASSELGSSNQPQHF. CDR3 DNA: TGCGCCAGCAGTGAGCTAGGCTCTAGCAATCAGCCCCAGCATTTT.

The table lists this clone with a count of one. The V gene is TRBV27, the J gene TRBJ1-1; 7 nucleotides match TRBD1. After removal of 4 bases from V and 0 bases from J, the junction contained 5 bases not matched to a gene. The V gene's germline CDR1 is MNHEY and CDR2 SMNVEV (reference sequence). The CDR3 sequence is 15 residues long. The CDR3 DNA reads TGTGCCAGCAGTTCAGGACAGGTACTGAACACTGAAGCTTTCTTT. Translated, it gives CASSSGQVLNTEAFF.

The chain has TRBV5-5 and TRBJ2-7; 8 nucleotides align to TRBD2. Trimming at V came to 0 bases and at J to 1 base, leaving 3 bases not matched to a gene. The CDR3 spans 15 residues. Germline values: CDR1 SGHKS, CDR2 YYEKEE (reference sequence). In DNA form, the CDR3 reads TGTGCCAGCAGCTTGGGGGTAGCGGGGTCCTACGAGCAGTACTTC. Translation: CASSLGVAGSYEQYF.

CDR3 sequence reads: CASSGGATSGPSSSYEQYF. CDR3 DNA sequence: TGTGCCAGCAGCGGTGGTGCGACTAGCGGACCCTCGAGCTCCTACGAGCAGTACTTC. The V and J genes are TRBV9 and TRBJ2-7; 9 bases map to TRBD2. This CDR3 contains 19 residues. The germline V gene encodes CDR1 SGDLS and CDR2 YYNGEE. The junction had 16 bases not matched to a gene; V was cut back by 3 bases and J by 0 bases.